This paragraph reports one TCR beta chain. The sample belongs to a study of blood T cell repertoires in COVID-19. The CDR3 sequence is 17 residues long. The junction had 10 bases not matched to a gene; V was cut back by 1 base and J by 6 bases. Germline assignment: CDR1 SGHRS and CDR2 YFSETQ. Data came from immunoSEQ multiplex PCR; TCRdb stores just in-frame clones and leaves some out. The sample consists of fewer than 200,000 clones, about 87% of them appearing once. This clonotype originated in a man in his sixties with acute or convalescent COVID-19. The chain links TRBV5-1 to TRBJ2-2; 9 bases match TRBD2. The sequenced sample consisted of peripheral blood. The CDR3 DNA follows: TGCGCCAGCAGCTTGAGGGCTAGCGGGGCCCAAGCCGGGGAGCTGTTTTTT. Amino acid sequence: CASSLRASGAQAGELFF. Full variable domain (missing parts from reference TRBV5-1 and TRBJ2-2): KAGVTQTPRYLIKTRGQQVTLSCSPISGHRSVSWYQQTPGQGLQFLFEYFSETQRNKGNFPGRFSGRQFSNSRSEMNVSTLELGDSALYLCASSLRASGAQAGELFFGEGSRLTVL.